This TCR beta chain was recovered during a study of cytomegalovirus exposure and HLA in healthy donors. On the study more broadly: T cells numbering about 179 million yielded around 120 million unique TCR beta sequences in an earlier analysis. HLA-typed donors contributed around 82 million unique TCRs, which were held in an early data release. Overall study results and limits: Indistinguishable V segments such as TRBV6-2 and TRBV6-3 were excluded. Available immune exposure information was restricted to CMV serostatus only.

PCR used 60 Vbeta primers and 13 Jbeta primers. Produced via immunoSEQ multiplex PCR; TCRdb's table is partial and in-frame only. The sample consists of about 150,000 clones, 75% to 85% of them appearing once. Trimming removed 1 base at V and 2 bases at J, with 12 bases between. Germline assignment: CDR1 MGHRA and CDR2 YSYEKL. CDR3 size: 15 residues. As for this clone: What it binds is not known.

The source of this sequence is a man between 45 and 60 years old in good health and CMV-seropositive. The rearrangement uses TRBV4-1 and TRBJ2-7, with unresolved D. The sequenced sample was PBMCs. CDR3 in DNA: TGCGCCAGCAGCCAAGCGGCGGCCCACCCCTACGAGCAGTACTTC. Translating it yields CASSQAAAHPYEQYF.